This note documents a single T cell receptor (beta chain) sequence. The antigen is unknown. This sample stems from a study of T cell responses to AZD1222 COVID-19 vaccine. Study context: Samples with a second dose at about 4 or about 12 weeks were pooled together. Study-wide results and limits: Unmutated regions of variants are reportedly targeted by nearly half of spike-specific TCRs. Possibly, clonal diversity was underestimated; donors were largely white British and included more females. Repertoires were collected only later (after the peak T cell response had occurred).

Produced via immunoSEQ multiplex PCR; TCRdb's table is partial and in-frame only. The table has about 120,000 clones, about 88% seen once. CDR1 and CDR2 from the germline V gene are SGDLS and YYNGEE. The length of the CDR3 is 15 residues. V was trimmed by 4 bases and J by 10 bases, leaving 18 bases between them. The chain recombines TRBV9 with TRBJ1-6; D is perhaps TRBD1 (6 bases). The source was peripheral blood, collected on day 0 of AZD1222 vaccination. This TCR derives from an adult in good health. The CDR3: CASSPRQAADSPLHF. The CDR3, as DNA: TGTGCCAGCAGCCCCCGACAGGCTGCCGACTCACCCCTCCACTTT.